The rows below give T cell receptor beta chains drawn from one sample of a study of response to subunit inactivated influenza vaccine. From the RT-PCR reads, TCRdb called clonotypes with MiXCR, one entry per CDR3 protein. The table has approximately 700,000 distinct CDR3 sequences, about a sixth seen once. Sequencing was performed on PBMCs from blood, taken roughly 12 days after vaccination. The receptors were sampled from a man between 45 and 60 years old who received an inactivated influenza vaccine. CDR3s include the opening cysteine and the closing phenylalanine or tryptophan. The D gene is left open where the match is weak. Not every row has a clone size; where given, it reads once, few, many or a size class.

clone_size d_call cdr3_length j_call v_call cdr3_aa cdr3_nt
many . 17 TRBJ1-5 TRBV6-2/TRBV6-3 CASSYRDRTYSNQPQHF TGTGCCAGCAGTTACCGGGACCGTACCTATAGCAATCAGCCCCAGCATTTT
once . 16 TRBJ2-6 TRBV7-8 CASSFWFSSGANVLTF TGTGCCAGCAGCTTTTGGTTCAGCTCTGGGGCCAACGTCCTGACTTTC
. . 17 TRBJ2-3 TRBV5-1 CASSLAPGGSRTDTQYF TGCGCCAGCAGCTTGGCCCCCGGGGGAAGTCGGACAGATACGCAGTATTTT
few . 16 TRBJ2-2 TRBV7-8 CASSLRGPSNTGELFF TGTGCCAGCAGCTTACGTGGCCCCTCCAACACCGGGGAGCTGTTTTTT
. . 13 TRBJ1-6 TRBV6-6 CASSFQGNSPLHF TGTGCCAGCAGTTTCCAGGGGAATTCACCCCTCCACTTT
many . 15 TRBJ2-5 TRBV7-8 CASSIPGRGVETQYF TGTGCCAGCAGCATCCCTGGCAGGGGTGTGGAGACCCAGTACTTC
few TRBD2 16 TRBJ2-1 TRBV6-2/TRBV6-3 CATGTSGTSSYNEQFF TGTGCCACCGGGACTAGCGGGACGAGCTCCTACAATGAGCAGTTCTTC
. . 17 TRBJ2-3 TRBV4-3 CASSHRGPAGNTDTQYF TGCGCCAGCAGCCATAGGGGCCCCGCGGGGAACACAGATACGCAGTATTTT
many . 12 TRBJ2-5 TRBV29-1 CSVDTRQETQYF TGCAGCGTTGACACAAGACAAGAGACCCAGTACTTC
few TRBD2 16 TRBJ2-3 TRBV5-8 CASSLEGRELSDTQYF TGTGCCAGCAGCTTGGAGGGGCGGGAGTTATCAGATACGCAGTATTTT
few . 15 TRBJ1-6 TRBV10-3 CAISTQGLDNSPLHF TGTGCCATCAGCACCCAGGGGTTGGACAATTCACCCCTCCACTTT
many . 14 TRBJ2-7 TRBV5-1 CASSLGTLSYEQYF TGTGCCAGCAGTTTAGGCACTCTCTCCTACGAGCAGTACTTC
few TRBD2 16 TRBJ2-2 TRBV12-3/TRBV12-4 CASSTGLAGRTGELFF TGTGCCAGCAGTACGGGACTAGCGGGAAGGACCGGGGAGCTGTTTTTT
. . 18 TRBJ2-6 TRBV7-8 CASSLGLKGSSGANVLTF TGTGCCAGCAGCTTAGGTCTTAAGGGTAGCTCTGGGGCCAACGTCCTGACTTTC
few . 16 TRBJ1-3 TRBV3-1 CASSQRNSPTGNTIYF TGTGCCAGCAGCCAAAGAAACAGTCCTACCGGGAACACCATATATTTT
few TRBD2 16 TRBJ2-3 TRBV7-9 CASSGPSGRSTDTQYF TGTGCCAGCAGCGGTCCTAGCGGGAGGAGCACAGATACGCAGTATTTT
. . 14 TRBJ2-5 TRBV7-2 CASSILFLGETQHF TGTGCCAGCAGTATACTCTTTTTGGGGGAGACCCAGCACTTC
. . 18 TRBJ1-4 TRBV4-2 CASSQDNRGRATNEKLFF TGTGCCAGCAGCCAAGATAATAGGGGCAGGGCAACTAATGAAAAACTGTTTTTT
. . 15 TRBJ2-5 TRBV2 CASTALGGDQETQYF TGTGCCAGCACCGCGCTGGGCGGGGACCAAGAGACCCAGTACTTC
many TRBD2 13 TRBJ2-1 TRBV20-1 CSARTSGYNEQFF TGCAGTGCGAGGACTAGCGGGTACAATGAGCAGTTCTTC
. . 12 TRBJ2-3 TRBV9 CASSVYGDTQYF TGTGCCAGCAGCGTATATGGAGATACGCAGTATTTT
few TRBD2 15 TRBJ2-1 TRBV20-1 CSAEMWTSGNNEQFF TGCAGTGCGGAGATGTGGACTAGCGGGAACAATGAGCAGTTCTTC
few . 12 TRBJ1-2 TRBV12-3/TRBV12-4 CASYDGGYGYTF TGTGCCAGCTATGACGGAGGCTATGGCTACACCTTC
. TRBD2 17 TRBJ2-5 TRBV11-2 CASSLETSGLGKAAQYF TGTGCCAGCAGCTTAGAGACTAGCGGGTTGGGCAAGGCGGCCCAGTACTTC
. TRBD1 14 TRBJ1-6 TRBV25-1 CASSESGGWSPLHF TGTGCCAGCAGTGAATCAGGGGGCTGGTCACCCCTCCACTTT
. . 11 TRBJ2-1 TRBV20-1 CSASLTNEQFF TGCAGTGCTAGCCTAACCAATGAGCAGTTCTTC
. TRBD2 17 TRBJ2-2 TRBV3-1 CASSPWTSGANTGELFF TGTGCCAGCAGCCCGTGGACTAGCGGGGCGAACACCGGGGAGCTGTTTTTT
. . 12 TRBJ1-1 TRBV29-1 CSVGGTKKGAFF TGCAGCGTTGGAGGAACAAAAAAAGGAGCTTTCTTT